This T cell receptor beta chain comes out of a study of T cells after yellow fever vaccination. Germline CDR1 is LNHDA and CDR2 is SQIVND (reference sequence). Trimming took 5 bases from V and 9 from J; bases not matched to a gene: 4. The CDR3 length is 14 residues. TCRdb used MiXCR to reprocess the 5' RACE reads, holding one entry per CDR3 protein. The sample lists 75,000 to 100,000 distinct CDR3 sequences, 7.5% to 10% occurring once. This clonotype was observed a few times. The sequenced sample was CD8+ T cells not binding an NS4B(214-222) dextramer, sorted from PBMCs, obtained less than 16 days after the first yellow fever vaccination. The sequence was obtained from a man younger than 30 who received the YFV17D yellow fever vaccine. The rearrangement joins TRBV19 to TRBJ1-6; the match to TRBD1 covers 10 bases. The CDR3 sequence is CASSLGQGGSPLHF. The CDR3 DNA follows: TGTGCCAGTAGTCTCGGACAGGGGGGTTCACCCCTCCACTTT.